The clone carrying this T cell receptor (beta chain) has just one count. This CDR3 has 11 residues. The V gene's germline CDR1 is SQVTM and CDR2 ANQGSEA. V was pared by 5 bases and J by 11 bases, with 6 bases of the junction left unmatched. Treatment: randomized to nivolumab then ipilimumab (arm A) or the reverse (arm B). None of the patients previously received DNA-damaging chemotherapy. From thawed PBMCs, live CD3+CD8+ cells negative for CD19 and CD56 were sorted. The data belong to a study of sequential checkpoint blockade in melanoma. About the research overall: Arm A got nivolumab then ipilimumab; arm B the reverse, 1:1.

Assay: immunoSEQ multiplex PCR; the TCRdb copy retains only in-frame clones and omits some. The sample lists more than 7,000 clones, 50% to 60% occurring once. This clonotype was sampled from a human donor with melanoma. The starting material was CD8+ T cells sorted from blood (inferred from file names), obtained from a patient given nivolumab and ipilimumab in sequence. V is TRBV29-1 and J is TRBJ1-1, with 9 bases lining up with TRBD1. CDR3 DNA: TGCAGCGTTACCCGGGACAGGGAGGCTTTCTTT. It specifies CSVTRDREAFF.